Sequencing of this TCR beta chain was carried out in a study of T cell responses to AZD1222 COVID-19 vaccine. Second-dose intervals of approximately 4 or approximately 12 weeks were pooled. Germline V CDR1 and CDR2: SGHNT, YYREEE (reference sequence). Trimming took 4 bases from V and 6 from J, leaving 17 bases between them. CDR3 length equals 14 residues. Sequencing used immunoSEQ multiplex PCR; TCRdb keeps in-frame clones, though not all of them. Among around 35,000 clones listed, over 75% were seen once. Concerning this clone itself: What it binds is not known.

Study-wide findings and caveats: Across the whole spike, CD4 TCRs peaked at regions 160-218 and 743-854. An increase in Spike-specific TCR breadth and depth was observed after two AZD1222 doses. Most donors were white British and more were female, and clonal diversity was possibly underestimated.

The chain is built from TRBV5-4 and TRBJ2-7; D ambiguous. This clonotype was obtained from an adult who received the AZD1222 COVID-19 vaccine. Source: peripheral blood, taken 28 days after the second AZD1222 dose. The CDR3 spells CASSQAGSRGEQYF. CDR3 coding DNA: TGTGCCAGCAGCCAAGCCGGATCCCGAGGCGAGCAGTACTTC.